The 3 T cell receptor beta chains below come from one sample, sequenced in a study of T cells in Graves' hyperthyroidism and ophthalmopathy. Amplification yielded TCR beta CDR3 regions, with RNA transcripts as the source. RT-PCR in the first round (using the HTBI primer set) targeted the TCR CDR3. TCRdb reanalysed the multiplex PCR reads using MiXCR and keeps one entry per CDR3 protein. The sample lists about 480,000 distinct CDR3 sequences, approximately 15% seen once, with around a sixth in the top ten. Sequencing was performed on blood. The receptors shown here come from a woman younger than 30 with Graves' hyperthyroidism.

The chain has TRBV5-1 and TRBJ2-1; D unresolved. V was pared by 6 bases and J by 2 bases, with 9 bases between. CDR3 size: 13 residues. Germline V gives CDR1 SGHRS, CDR2 YFSETQ. CDR3 sequence reads: CASKVGTYNEQFF. The CDR3 coding sequence is TGCGCCAGCAAAGTGGGAACCTACAATGAGCAGTTCTTC.

This clonotype was seen repeatedly, ten times or more. The genes are TRBV10-2 and TRBJ2-5, with a tentative D call TRBD1 (5 bases). The germline V and J ends were trimmed by 8 bases and 1 base, with 11 bases remaining between them. Germline V gene lookup returns CDR1 WSHSY and CDR2 SAAADI. The CDR3 covers 13 residues. The CDR3: CASRLDSQETQYF. The CDR3 nucleotides read TGCGCCAGCCGATTAGACAGCCAAGAGACCCAGTACTTC.

This clonotype was detected many times. This chain uses TRBV6-1 with TRBJ1-1; maybe TRBD1 (5 bases). This CDR3 comprises 13 residues. From germline, CDR1 is MNHNS and CDR2 SASEGT. V was shortened by 6 bases and J by 3 bases, with 11 bases between the two germline ends. The CDR3 is CASRRGKDTEAFF. In DNA form, the CDR3 reads TGTGCCAGCAGGCGGGGGAAGGACACTGAAGCTTTCTTT.